The clone carrying this TCR beta chain was seen a few times. Additional DNA sequences in this sample encode the identical CDR3. The entry originates in a study of blood T cell repertoires in COVID-19. On the study more broadly: Samples taken during acute and convalescent COVID-19 were collected in the United States, Italy and Spain. PBMCs, B-cell-depleted T cells, or T cells were the source of the cDNA or gDNA that made up the material.

Study processing details: From reference gene primer amplification, estimates of nucleated cell counts were derived. Produced via immunoSEQ multiplex PCR; TCRdb's table is partial and in-frame only. That table gives V, J and clone size, and the DNA gave D and trimming. Seen here are 250,000 or so clones, around 84% observed once, and the top ten hold 1.5% to 1.9%. Germline CDR1 SGHDT, CDR2 YYEEEE. This CDR3 is built from 12 residues. Trimming cost V 2 bases and J 7 bases, with 7 bases left between them. This clonotype was sampled from a woman in her forties who had recovered from COVID-19. The chain has TRBV5-6 and TRBJ1-5; D ambiguous. Specimen: peripheral blood. The DNA for the CDR3 is TGTGCCAGCAGCTTCCGGGGACAGCCCCAGCATTTT. Protein: CASSFRGQPQHF.